These 29 T cell receptor beta chains originate from one sample sequenced in a study of Tregs in tolerant kidney transplant recipients. Sequenced by immunoSEQ multiplex PCR; TCRdb stores in-frame clones only, minus some. This repertoire shows 85,000 to 95,000 clones, roughly nine tenths found once; its top ten account for over 4%. The specimen was CD8+ T cells from blood. The receptors shown here come from a human donor in good health.

V gene TRBV19 combines with J gene TRBJ1-2, with D uncertain. CDR3 length: 17 amino acids. Germline CDR1 reads LNHDA; CDR2 reads SQIVND (reference sequence). V was shortened by 7 bases and J by 1 base, with 22 bases between the two germline ends. CDR3 amino acids: CASNPSPTRPLNYGYTF. The DNA of the CDR3 is TGTGCCAGTAACCCCTCCCCTACGAGACCACTTAACTATGGCTACACCTTC.

In its sample, this clone was seen once. V is TRBV9 and J is TRBJ2-1, with D perhaps TRBD2 (6 bases). Germline CDR1 is SGDLS and CDR2 is YYNGEE. CDR3 size: 18 residues. Trimming took 2 bases from V and 8 from J, leaving 26 bases between them. The CDR3 is CASSVGEAGESPFDEQFF. The CDR3 DNA follows: TGTGCCAGCAGCGTGGGGGAGGCAGGTGAATCCCCTTTTGATGAGCAGTTCTTC. The full variable domain, with the rest looked up from reference TRBV9 and TRBJ2-1, is DSGVTQTPKHLITATGQRVTLRCSPRSGDLSVYWYQQSLDQGLQFLIQYYNGEERAKGNILERFSAQQFPDLHSELNLSSLELGDSALYFCASSVGEAGESPFDEQFFGPGTRLTVL.

This chain links TRBV5-1 with TRBJ2-5; 8 bases align to TRBD1. With 4 bases clipped from V and 0 bases from J, the junction kept 5 bases outside the gene matches. This CDR3 spans 15 amino acids. Germline CDR1 is SGHRS and CDR2 is YFSETQ. The CDR3 DNA reads TGCGCCAGCAGCGTGACAGGGGAGTACCAAGAGACCCAGTACTTC. Translated: CASSVTGEYQETQYF.

The chain carries TRBV9 and TRBJ2-7, with TRBD2 matching 8 bases. V was clipped by 4 bases and J by 5 bases; unmatched bases: 8. There are 14 residues in the CDR3. The germline V gene has CDR1 SGDLS and CDR2 YYNGEE. CDR3 residues: CASSQSGRDDEQYF. The CDR3 region has the DNA TGTGCCAGCAGCCAGAGCGGGAGAGATGACGAGCAGTACTTC.

V usage is TRBV19 and J usage is TRBJ1-1, with D possibly matching TRBD1 (6 bases). Per germline, CDR1 LNHDA and CDR2 SQIVND (reference sequence). The V end was cut by 2 bases, the J end by 1 base, with 11 bases between. The CDR3 loop spans 15 amino acids. The CDR3 is CASSIPGQRNTEAFF. The CDR3 DNA reads TGTGCCAGTAGTATACCGGGACAAAGGAACACTGAAGCTTTCTTT.

This sequence joins TRBV6-4 and TRBJ2-1; the match to TRBD2 covers 9 bases. V shed 1 base and J 5 bases; nucleotides not matched to a gene: 3. Germline V CDR1 and CDR2: MRHNA, SNTAGT. The CDR3 runs 15 residues. CDR3 coding DNA: TGTGCCAGCAGTGACTTTGCGGGGGGGCACAATGAGCAGTTCTTC. It yields the protein CASSDFAGGHNEQFF.

The chain recombines TRBV7-9 with TRBJ2-4, with D perhaps assigned TRBD1 or TRBD2 (5 bases each). Trimming shortened V by 5 bases and J by 0 bases, and 20 bases separated the two germline ends. Per the germline V gene, CDR1 is SEHNR and CDR2 is FQNEAQ (reference sequence). This CDR3 comprises 18 residues. The CDR3 DNA reads TGTGCCAGCAGCACCGCCAACCGGGGCTACTTAGCCAAAAACATTCAGTACTTC. Amino acid sequence: CASSTANRGYLAKNIQYF.

The rearrangement uses TRBV5-8 and TRBJ2-7, with 8 bases fitting TRBD1. This CDR3 region has 14 residues. Germline values: CDR1 SGHTS, CDR2 YDEGEE. Trimming at V came to 6 bases and at J to 4 bases, leaving 9 bases not matched to a gene. Here the CDR3 DNA reads TGTGCCAGCAACTCCCGGGACAGGTGGTACGAGCAGTACTTC. This gives the protein CASNSRDRWYEQYF.

V gene TRBV9 combines with J gene TRBJ1-1; D uncertain. Germline V gives CDR1 SGDLS, CDR2 YYNGEE. Trimming removed 4 bases at V and 5 bases at J, with 12 bases between. The CDR3 consists of 13 residues. The DNA of the CDR3 is TGTGCCAGCAGCAAAATGGAGGGAACTGAAGCTTTCTTT. Amino acids: CASSKMEGTEAFF.

The genes are TRBV6-6 and TRBJ2-1, with 10 bases matching TRBD2. After removal of 6 bases from V and 8 bases from J, the junction contained 10 bases not matched to a gene. CDR1 is MNHNY, CDR2 SVGAGI, per germline (reference sequence). The CDR3 spans 15 residues. CDR3 amino acids: CASSHGSSGSDEQFF. CDR3 bases: TGTGCCAGCAGCCACGGGTCTAGCGGGAGCGATGAGCAGTTCTTC.

The CDR3 DNA reads TGTGCCAGCAGCCTAACAGGGTCCAATCAGCCCCAGCATTTT. Its translation is CASSLTGSNQPQHF. This sequence joins TRBV27 and TRBJ1-5; tentatively, D is TRBD1 (6 bases). Germline V gene data show CDR1 as MNHEY and CDR2 as SMNVEV (reference sequence). The ends were cut back, 6 bases at V and 3 bases at J, with 12 bases in the middle. The CDR3 covers 14 residues.

About this clone: At one of its ends the junction is not consistent with the germline gene, which may arise from a read error. The rearrangement uses TRBV7-7 and TRBJ2-2, with D maybe TRBD1 (5 bases). CDR3 size: 14 residues. From germline, CDR1 is SSHAT and CDR2 FNYEAQ (reference sequence). The CDR3 loop is CASSLEGATGELFF. CDR3 DNA: TGTGCTAGCAGCTTAGAAGGGGCCACCGGGGAGCTGTTTTTT. Combining the CDR3 with reference TRBV7-7 and TRBJ2-2 gives the whole variable domain GAGVSQSPRYKVTKRGQDVTLRCDPISSHATLYWYQQALGQGPEFLTYFNYEAQPDKSGLPSDRFSAERPEGSISTLTIQRTEQRDSAMYRCASSLEGATGELFFGEGSRLTVL.

This sequence joins TRBV7-9 and TRBJ2-7; no firm D call. The V end lost 9 bases, the J end lost 3 bases, and 12 bases lay between the germline ends. CDR3 length equals 12 residues. The V gene's germline CDR1 is SEHNR and CDR2 FQNEAQ (reference sequence). The CDR3 is CASGRKYYEQYF. The CDR3 region has the DNA TGTGCCAGTGGCAGGAAATACTACGAGCAGTACTTC.

The V call is TRBV6-4, the J call TRBJ2-7; D gene unclear. The CDR3 has 12 amino acids. Germline V gene sequence: CDR1 MRHNA, CDR2 SNTAGT. The germline V and J ends were trimmed by 4 bases and 0 bases, with 4 bases remaining between them. The CDR3 nucleotides are TGTGCCAGCAGTGGGTGCTCCTACGAGCAGTACTTC. Translating gives CASSGCSYEQYF.

The chain joins TRBV7-8 to TRBJ2-3; D may be TRBD2 (5 bases). The CDR3 has 14 amino acids. The V end lost 4 bases, the J end lost 2 bases, and 10 bases lay between the germline ends. Germline V gene sequence: CDR1 SGHVS, CDR2 FQNEAQ. Written as DNA, the CDR3 is TGTGCCAGCAGCTCCCCCGGACTCACAGATACGCAGTATTTT. This sequence encodes CASSSPGLTDTQYF.

Only one count was recorded for this clone. The J gene is TRBJ1-1, the V gene TRBV11-2; D gene ambiguous. The CDR3 runs to 15 residues. V was pared by 5 bases and J by 0 bases, with 13 bases between. In germline, CDR1 is SGHAT, CDR2 FQNNGV. The CDR3 coding sequence is TGTGCCAGCAGCCTCTGGGGAGGAGTGAACACTGAAGCTTTCTTT. Its translation is CASSLWGGVNTEAFF.

Only one count was recorded for this clone. This chain uses TRBV6-4 with TRBJ2-2, with TRBD1 as a possible D gene (6 bases). From germline, CDR1 is MRHNA and CDR2 SNTAGT. The germline V and J ends were trimmed by 3 bases and 6 bases, with 17 bases remaining between them. The CDR3 sequence is 16 residues long. CDR3 in DNA: TGTGCCAGCAGTGAGTCACCAGGGGAAGCTTCCGGGGAGCTGTTTTTT. Translated: CASSESPGEASGELFF.

The table lists this clone with a count of one. This rearrangement joins TRBV14 to TRBJ2-3, with D perhaps given as TRBD1 or TRBD2 (6 bases each). The CDR3 totals 17 residues. V lost 1 base to trimming and J lost 2 bases, with 16 bases between them. Germline V lookup: CDR1 SGHDN, CDR2 FVKESK. CDR3 coding DNA: TGTGCCAGCAGCCAAGCACTCGGCGGGACATACACAGATACGCAGTATTTT. It specifies CASSQALGGTYTDTQYF.

This clone was counted between two and nine times. The chain recombines TRBV7-9 with TRBJ1-1, with no clear D. Germline values: CDR1 SEHNR, CDR2 FQNEAQ (reference sequence). Trimming took off 1 base at V and 6 bases at J, with 3 bases between the two ends. CDR3 size: 11 residues. CDR3 coding DNA: TGTGCCAGCAGCTTAGTTGCTGAAGCTTTCTTT. Its translation: CASSLVAEAFF.

The chain uses TRBV9 and TRBJ2-7, with D perhaps assigned TRBD1 or TRBD2 (5 bases each). The CDR3 covers 14 residues. V lost 2 bases to trimming and J lost 2 bases, with 11 bases between them. Per the germline V gene, CDR1 is SGDLS and CDR2 is YYNGEE. CDR3: CASSVGDGPYEQYF. In nucleotides, the CDR3 is TGTGCCAGCAGCGTTGGGGACGGCCCCTACGAGCAGTACTTC.

This sequence joins TRBV4-1 and TRBJ2-5; tentative D call: TRBD1 (6 bases). The CDR3 is made up of 16 amino acids. CDR1 is MGHRA and CDR2 is YSYEKL in the germline V gene. Trimming stripped 3 bases from V and 1 base from J, with 15 bases between. The CDR3 here is CASSHTKGRGQETQYF. CDR3 nucleotide sequence: TGCGCCAGCAGCCACACAAAGGGCAGGGGCCAAGAGACCCAGTACTTC.

The V and J genes are TRBV4-2 and TRBJ2-3; 11 bases map to TRBD2. Unmatched junction bases numbered 1, after V lost 0 bases and J lost 2 bases. The CDR3 consists of 16 residues. Germline V gives CDR1 LGHNA, CDR2 YNFKEQ. The CDR3 DNA sequence: TGTGCCAGCAGCCAAGAACTAGCGGGAGCCACAGATACGCAGTATTTT. Its protein product is CASSQELAGATDTQYF.

This chain links TRBV14 with TRBJ2-7; 7 nucleotides match TRBD1. Germline values: CDR1 SGHDN, CDR2 FVKESK. Trimming at V came to 3 bases and at J to 8 bases, leaving 13 bases not matched to a gene. The CDR3 is made up of 15 amino acids. The CDR3 bases are TGTGCCAGCAGCCACCTCAGGGGGTATAAGGGTAAGCAGTACTTC. Protein product: CASSHLRGYKGKQYF.

V usage is TRBV10-2 and J usage is TRBJ1-6, with D unclear. CDR1 is WSHSY, CDR2 SAAADI, per germline. This CDR3 is built from 14 residues. The germline V and J ends were trimmed by 2 bases and 7 bases, with 9 bases remaining between them. Here the CDR3 DNA reads TGCGCCAGCAGTGAGGGACCGTCGAATTCACCCCTCCACTTT. Encoded protein: CASSEGPSNSPLHF.

The gene calls are TRBV7-9 and TRBJ2-7, with 7 bases aligning to TRBD1. Unmatched junction bases numbered 7, after V lost 2 bases and J lost 6 bases. This CDR3 has 14 residues. Germline V lookup: CDR1 SEHNR, CDR2 FQNEAQ (reference sequence). The CDR3 DNA sequence: TGTGCCAGCAGCTTATCCAGGGGGATCGGCGAGCAGTACTTC. Protein: CASSLSRGIGEQYF. Complete variable domain (other parts from reference TRBV7-9 and TRBJ2-7): DTGVSQNPRHKITKRGQNVTFRCDPISEHNRLYWYRQTLGQGPEFLTYFQNEAQLEKSRLLSDRFSAERPKGSFSTLEIQRTEQGDSAMYLCASSLSRGIGEQYFGPGTRLTVT.

The chain combines TRBV7-9 with TRBJ1-1; 9 nucleotides agree with TRBD1. CDR1 and CDR2 (germline): SEHNR, FQNEAQ (reference sequence). This CDR3 spans 16 amino acids. V lost 3 bases, J lost 4 bases, and 9 bases stayed unmatched. In DNA, the CDR3 is TGTGCCAGCAGCTTGGACAGGGGTCTCCGTGTCACTGAAGCTTTCTTT. Translation: CASSLDRGLRVTEAFF.

The gene calls are TRBV13 and TRBJ1-6; TRBD1 aligns across 7 bases. From germline, CDR1 is PRHDT and CDR2 FYEKMQ (reference sequence). Trimming cost V 5 bases and J 7 bases; bases outside gene matches: 8. This CDR3 has 15 amino acids. The CDR3 sequence: CASSPRTGTNSPLHF. The CDR3, as DNA: TGTGCCAGCAGCCCCCGGACAGGCACGAATTCACCCCTCCACTTT.

The chain links TRBV11-3 to TRBJ2-2, with D unresolved. Trimming took off 10 bases at V and 7 bases at J, with 13 bases between the two ends. The CDR3 is 12 amino acids. Germline CDR1 SGHNT, CDR2 YENEEA. This CDR3 is CATSEKNGELFF. The CDR3 DNA is TGTGCCACCTCTGAGAAAAACGGGGAGCTGTTTTTT.

The chain couples TRBV5-1 to TRBJ2-1; 9 bases are a match to TRBD1. The CDR3 contains 12 residues. Per the germline V gene, CDR1 is SGHRS and CDR2 is YFSETQ. J was trimmed by 15 bases and V by 3 bases; bases with no gene match: 7. CDR3 DNA: TGCGCCAGCAGCTGGGGGACAGGGCCTCGGTTCTTC. It translates to CASSWGTGPRFF. Full variable domain (missing parts from reference TRBV5-1 and TRBJ2-1): KAGVTQTPRYLIKTRGQQVTLSCSPISGHRSVSWYQQTPGQGLQFLFEYFSETQRNKGNFPGRFSGRQFSNSRSEMNVSTLELGDSALYLCASSWGTGPRFFGPGTRLTVL.